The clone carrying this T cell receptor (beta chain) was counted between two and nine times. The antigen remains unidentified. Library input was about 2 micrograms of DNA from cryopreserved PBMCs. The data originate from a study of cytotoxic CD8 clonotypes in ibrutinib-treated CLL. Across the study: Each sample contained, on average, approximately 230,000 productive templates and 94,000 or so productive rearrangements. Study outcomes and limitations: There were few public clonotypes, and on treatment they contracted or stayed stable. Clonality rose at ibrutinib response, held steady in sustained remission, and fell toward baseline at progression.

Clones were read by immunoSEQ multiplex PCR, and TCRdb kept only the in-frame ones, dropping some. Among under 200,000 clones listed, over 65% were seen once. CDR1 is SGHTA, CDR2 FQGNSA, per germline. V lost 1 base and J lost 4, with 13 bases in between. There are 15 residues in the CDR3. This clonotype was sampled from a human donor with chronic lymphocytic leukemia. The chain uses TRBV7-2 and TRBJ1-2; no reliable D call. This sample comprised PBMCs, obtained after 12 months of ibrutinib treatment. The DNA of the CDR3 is TGTGCCAGCAGCTTAGAACGGGGAGTGGTCTATGGCTACACCTTC. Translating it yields CASSLERGVVYGYTF.